This T cell receptor (beta chain) was sequenced for a study of shared clonotypes between healthy human individuals. It was 200 to 250 ng DNA, about 30,000 T cell genomes, that sorted-subset replicate PCRs used. Assay used: immunoSEQ multiplex PCR; TCRdb lists only in-frame clones, some missing. The profile shows some 320,000 clones, 87% of them singletons. CDR3 length: 15 amino acids. Germline loops: CDR1 SGDLS, CDR2 YYNGEE. Germline trimming cut 1 base from V and 1 base from J; bases unmatched to any gene: 1. This clone has only one observation. Antigen unknown. Findings and limits, study-wide: In general, naive subsets displayed greater estimated richness than memory subsets did. Even with large depth, rarefaction showed that sorted-subset sequencing was incomplete.

This rearrangement joins TRBV9 to TRBJ2-2, with 7 bases aligning to TRBD2. This receptor was taken from a man aged 18 to 35 in good health. The sample taken for sequencing was memory CD8+ T cells sorted from blood. Subset denoted: CD45RO+ cells pooled with CCR7-negative TemRA cells. CDR3 nucleotides: TGTGCCAGCAGCGTAAGCGGGGTGAACACCGGGGAGCTGTTTTTT. As protein: CASSVSGVNTGELFF.